Presented here are 20 T cell receptor beta chains from one specimen sequenced in a study of cytomegalovirus exposure and HLA in healthy donors. Vbeta (60) and Jbeta (13) primers were used in the PCR. Using immunoSEQ multiplex PCR, the repertoire was profiled, and TCRdb retains in-frame clones only, with some absent. The top ten hold about 1% of the sample, which has under 150,000 clones, over 70% seen once. The sequencing input was PBMCs. The receptor source for this set is a man between 18 and 29 years old in good health and CMV-seronegative.

This clone was seen once. This chain joins TRBV9 and TRBJ2-7; TRBD1 matches 10 bases. From germline, CDR1 is SGDLS and CDR2 YYNGEE. V was clipped by 4 bases and J by 5 bases; unmatched bases: 9. This CDR3 region has 15 residues. This CDR3 reads CASSPRQGASHEQYF. In DNA form, the CDR3 reads TGTGCCAGCAGCCCCCGACAGGGGGCCAGCCACGAGCAGTACTTC. Combining the CDR3 with reference TRBV9 and TRBJ2-7 gives the whole variable domain DSGVTQTPKHLITATGQRVTLRCSPRSGDLSVYWYQQSLDQGLQFLIQYYNGEERAKGNILERFSAQQFPDLHSELNLSSLELGDSALYFCASSPRQGASHEQYFGPGTRLTVT.

CDR3 loop: CASSSLTGDNSPLHF. CDR3 bases: TGCGCCAGCAGCTCCTTGACAGGGGATAATTCACCCCTCCACTTT. The V and J genes are TRBV5-1 and TRBJ1-6; 8 bases agree with TRBD1. This CDR3 region has 15 residues. After removal of 3 bases from V and 5 bases from J, the junction contained 4 bases not matched to a gene. Germline CDR1 SGHRS, CDR2 YFSETQ.

The chain uses TRBV6-4 and TRBJ1-1, with 9 bases lining up with TRBD1. Germline CDR1 reads MRHNA; CDR2 reads SNTAGT. The junction had 7 bases not matched to a gene; V was cut back by 4 bases and J by 4 bases. The CDR3 loop spans 15 amino acids. The CDR3 DNA follows: TGTGCCAGCAGTGCAGAAGAGACAGGGGGCACTGAAGCTTTCTTT. Protein sequence: CASSAEETGGTEAFF.

V is TRBV15 and J is TRBJ1-1; no reliable D call. This CDR3 has 12 amino acids. Trimming removed 4 bases at V and 11 bases at J, with 14 bases between. The germline V gene has CDR1 LNHNV and CDR2 YYDKDF (reference sequence). The DNA of the CDR3 is TGTGCCACCAGCACGATTACCACCCAGGCTTTCTTT. Translating gives CATSTITTQAFF.

The chain combines TRBV2 with TRBJ1-2; D possibly corresponds to TRBD1 (5 bases). The CDR3 length is 14 residues. With 6 bases removed from V and 2 bases from J, the gap between germline ends came to 13 bases. The V gene's germline CDR1 is SNHLY and CDR2 FYNNEI. Here the CDR3 DNA reads TGTGCCAGCAGGCCTCGGGGGGGAAACTATGGCTACACCTTC. Protein: CASRPRGGNYGYTF.

The rearrangement links TRBV6-4 to TRBJ2-3; 11 bases map to TRBD2. CDR1 and CDR2 (germline): MRHNA, SNTAGT. The V and J ends lost 5 bases and 6 bases, in that order; junction bases with no gene match: 4. This CDR3 comprises 14 residues. CDR3 amino acids: CASSPGLAADTQYF. In DNA form, the CDR3 reads TGTGCCAGCAGTCCGGGACTAGCGGCGGATACGCAGTATTTT.

This clone has just one count. This sequence joins TRBV7-2 and TRBJ1-2, with 7 nucleotides matching TRBD1. This CDR3 comprises 18 residues. CDR1 SGHTA and CDR2 FQGNSA come from the germline V gene. The J segment lost 8 bases and the V segment lost 2 bases, leaving 20 bases of the junction unmatched. CDR3 region: CASSLTRQGVMGPVGYTF. For the CDR3, the DNA is TGTGCCAGCAGCTTAACCCGACAGGGAGTAATGGGGCCGGTCGGCTACACCTTC.

The gene calls are TRBV9 and TRBJ1-1; the D is unclear. The CDR3 is 13 amino acids. The ends were cut back, 0 bases at V and 1 base at J, with 4 bases in the middle. From germline, CDR1 is SGDLS and CDR2 YYNGEE. The CDR3 loop is CASSVARNTEAFF. DNA of the CDR3: TGTGCCAGCAGCGTAGCGCGGAACACTGAAGCTTTCTTT.

The V gene is TRBV30, the J gene TRBJ2-1; 8 nucleotides line up with TRBD1. The CDR3 sequence is 14 residues long. In germline, CDR1 is GTSNPN, CDR2 SVGIG (reference sequence). Unmatched junction bases numbered 7, after V lost 2 bases and J lost 7 bases. CDR3 DNA sequence: TGTGCCTGGAGTACCGGGACAGGCAAAAATGAGCAGTTCTTC. It specifies CAWSTGTGKNEQFF.

The V and J genes are TRBV29-1 and TRBJ2-3; D is unclear. This CDR3 is 10 amino acids long. The V gene lost 4 bases and the J gene lost 5 bases, with 4 bases spanning the gap. Germline values: CDR1 SQVTM, CDR2 ANQGSEA. The CDR3 loop is CSVGIDTQYF. CDR3 in DNA: TGCAGCGTTGGTATAGATACGCAGTATTTT.

This clone turned up a few times. CDR3 region: CASSIGTVPGYTF. The DNA of the CDR3 is TGTGCCAGTAGTATAGGGACAGTCCCTGGCTACACCTTC. The chain uses TRBV19 and TRBJ1-2, with D possibly matching TRBD1 (6 bases). The V end lost 1 base, the J end lost 7 bases, and 10 bases lay between the germline ends. The CDR3 runs to 13 residues. Germline V CDR1 and CDR2: LNHDA, SQIVND (reference sequence).

The chain's CDR3 is CAWCPGTGNHEQYF. The DNA of the CDR3 is TGTGCCTGGTGTCCCGGGACAGGAAACCACGAGCAGTACTTC. The genes are TRBV30 and TRBJ2-7, with 8 bases identical to TRBD1. This CDR3 has 14 amino acids. The germline V gene has CDR1 GTSNPN and CDR2 SVGIG (reference sequence). V shed 5 bases and J 5 bases; nucleotides not matched to a gene: 11.

Worth noting for this clone: Its ends do not fully match the called genes, so a read error is possible. The chain is built from TRBV19 and TRBJ2-3; 7 positions match TRBD1. The CDR3 contains 14 residues. Germline CDR1 reads LNHDA; CDR2 reads SQIVND (reference sequence). The CDR3 is CASSTGTVTDAQYF. The CDR3 DNA sequence: TGTGCCAGTAGTACCGGGACAGTCACAGATGCGCAGTATTTT.

This clone was seen once. The chain couples TRBV15 to TRBJ2-2; no reliable D call. V was cut by 1 base and J by 1 base, with 7 bases left in between. This CDR3 is 15 amino acids long. Germline lookup yields CDR1 LNHNV and CDR2 YYDKDF (reference sequence). CDR3 nucleotides: TGTGCCACCAGCAGAGGTCCCAGGAACACCGGGGAGCTGTTTTTT. This sequence encodes CATSRGPRNTGELFF. The full variable domain, its missing parts supplied by reference TRBV15 and TRBJ2-2, is DAMVIQNPRYQVTQFGKPVTLSCSQTLNHNVMYWYQQKSSQAPKLLFHYYDKDFNNEADTPDNFQSRRPNTSFCFLDIRSPGLGDTAMYLCATSRGPRNTGELFFGEGSRLTVL.

The chain joins TRBV6-1 to TRBJ1-5; TRBD1 aligns across 8 bases. CDR1 and CDR2 (germline): MNHNS, SASEGT. V shed 7 bases, J shed 7 bases, and the junction held 12 bases outside the gene matches. The length of the CDR3 is 15 residues. CDR3 nucleotides: TGTGCCAGCATAGGCGTTGGGACAGGTGACCAGCCCCAGCATTTT. This sequence encodes CASIGVGTGDQPQHF.

The chain links TRBV6-6 to TRBJ1-1; the D gene is possibly TRBD1 (6 bases). CDR1 MNHNY and CDR2 SVGAGI come from the germline V gene (reference sequence). V lost 6 bases and J 5 bases, leaving 19 bases between the germline ends. The CDR3 has 15 amino acids. This CDR3 reads CASSQDSPLMTEAFF. Here the CDR3 DNA reads TGTGCCAGCAGCCAGGACAGCCCGTTAATGACTGAAGCTTTCTTT.

The chain couples TRBV7-6 to TRBJ2-7; TRBD1 aligns across 7 bases. J gave up 4 bases and V 4 bases, and 7 bases lay outside the gene matches. This CDR3 has 14 amino acids. Germline V gives CDR1 SGHVS, CDR2 FNYEAQ. The CDR3 region is CASSYRDSSYEQYF. CDR3 bases: TGTGCCAGCAGCTACCGGGACAGCAGTTACGAGCAGTACTTC. The full variable domain, in which reference TRBV7-6 and TRBJ2-7 provide the parts outside the CDR3, is GAGVSQSPRYKVTKRGQDVALRCDPISGHVSLYWYRQALGQGPEFLTYFNYEAQQDKSGLPNDRFSAERPEGSISTLTIQRTEQRDSAMYRCASSYRDSSYEQYFGPGTRLTVT.

This chain joins TRBV2 and TRBJ2-7, with TRBD1 identical over 9 bases. This CDR3 has 13 amino acids. Germline CDR1 is SNHLY and CDR2 is FYNNEI. V shed 4 bases and J 5 bases; nucleotides not matched to a gene: 3. CDR3 nucleotide sequence: TGTGCCAGCAGTGGGGACAGGGTGAACGAGCAGTACTTC. Residues: CASSGDRVNEQYF.

The chain links TRBV5-1 to TRBJ2-5, with D perhaps TRBD1 (5 bases). This CDR3 has 15 residues. The V end lost 1 base, the J end lost 3 bases, and 13 bases lay between the germline ends. Germline values: CDR1 SGHRS, CDR2 YFSETQ. The DNA for the CDR3 is TGCGCCAGCAGCTTGTCTGGGGCGGCAGAAGAGACCCAGTACTTC. Its protein product is CASSLSGAAEETQYF. The whole variable domain, filled in from reference TRBV5-1 and TRBJ2-5, reads KAGVTQTPRYLIKTRGQQVTLSCSPISGHRSVSWYQQTPGQGLQFLFEYFSETQRNKGNFPGRFSGRQFSNSRSEMNVSTLELGDSALYLCASSLSGAAEETQYFGPGTRLLVL.

The chain carries TRBV18 and TRBJ2-3, with D perhaps matching TRBD1 (7 bases). This CDR3 has 16 residues. Trimming removed 3 bases at V and 5 bases at J, with 18 bases between. The germline V gene encodes CDR1 KGHSH and CDR2 LQKENI. CDR3 sequence reads: CASSPFAGQTRDTQYF. The CDR3 DNA reads TGTGCCAGCTCACCGTTTGCGGGACAGACTAGAGATACGCAGTATTTT.